The clone carrying this TCR beta chain was seen only a few times. Its antigen is undetermined. The data originate from a study of T-cell memory formation after mild COVID-19. Study-wide findings and caveats: The finding that pre-infection memory included some responding clones suggested that cross-reactive memory joined. SARS-CoV-2 specificity of second-wave clones peaking day 37 was unconfirmed.

5'RACE, which relied on constant-segment primers, yielded TCR alpha and TCR beta cDNA libraries carrying sample barcodes and UMIs. In TCRdb, the 5' RACE reads were re-called with MiXCR into one record per CDR3 protein. This sample has 450,000 or so distinct CDR3 sequences; roughly 23% occur once, and the top ten carry 12%. Between the trimmed V and J ends, which lost 5 bases and 1 base, there was a span of 15 bases. The germline CDR1 and CDR2 sequences are KGHDR and SFDVKD. This CDR3 is 16 amino acids long. This TCR was sampled from an adult woman who had mild COVID-19 (a few samples of this study predate the infection). Cell type and time point are not known. The sequencing sample was made of PBMCs or a T cell subset sorted from them (not recorded which). The genes are TRBV24-1 and TRBJ2-3, with D perhaps TRBD1 (6 bases). The CDR3, as DNA: TGTGCCACCAGTGCGAAACCGGGACATCGCACAGATACGCAGTATTTT. This encodes CATSAKPGHRTDTQYF.